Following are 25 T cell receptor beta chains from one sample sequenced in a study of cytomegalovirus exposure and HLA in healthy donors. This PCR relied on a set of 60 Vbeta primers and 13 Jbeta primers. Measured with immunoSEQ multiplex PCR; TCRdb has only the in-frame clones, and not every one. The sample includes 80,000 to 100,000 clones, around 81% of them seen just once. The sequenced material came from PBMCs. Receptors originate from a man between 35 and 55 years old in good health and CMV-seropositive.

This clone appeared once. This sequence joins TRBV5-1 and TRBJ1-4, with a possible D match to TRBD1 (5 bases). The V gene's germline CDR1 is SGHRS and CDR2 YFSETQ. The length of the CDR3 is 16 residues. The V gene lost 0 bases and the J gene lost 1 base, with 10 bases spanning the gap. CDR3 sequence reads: CASSLVRGLTNEKLFF. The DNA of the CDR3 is TGCGCCAGCAGCTTGGTGCGGGGGTTAACTAATGAAAAACTGTTTTTT.

Here the CDR3 reads CASTLLAGGLETQYF. CDR3 in DNA: TGTGCCAGCACCCTCTTAGCGGGGGGGTTAGAGACCCAGTACTTC. The chain joins TRBV7-9 to TRBJ2-5; 11 bases agree with TRBD2. The CDR3 runs to 15 residues. V lost 7 bases and J lost 4; bases outside the gene matches: 8. Germline V gives CDR1 SEHNR, CDR2 FQNEAQ (reference sequence).

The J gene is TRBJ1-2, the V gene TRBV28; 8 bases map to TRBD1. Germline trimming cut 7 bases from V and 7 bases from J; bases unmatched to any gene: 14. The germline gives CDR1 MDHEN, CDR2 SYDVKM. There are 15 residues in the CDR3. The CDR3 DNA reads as TGTGCCAGCACCACTCCCACAGGGGGAGAGATTGGCTACACCTTC. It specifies CASTTPTGGEIGYTF.

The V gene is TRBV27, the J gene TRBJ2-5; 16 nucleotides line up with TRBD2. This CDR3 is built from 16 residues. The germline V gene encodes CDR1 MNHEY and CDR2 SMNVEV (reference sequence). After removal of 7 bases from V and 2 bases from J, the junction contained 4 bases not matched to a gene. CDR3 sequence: CASKGLAGGGQETQYF. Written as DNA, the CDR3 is TGTGCCAGCAAGGGACTAGCGGGAGGGGGACAAGAGACCCAGTACTTC.

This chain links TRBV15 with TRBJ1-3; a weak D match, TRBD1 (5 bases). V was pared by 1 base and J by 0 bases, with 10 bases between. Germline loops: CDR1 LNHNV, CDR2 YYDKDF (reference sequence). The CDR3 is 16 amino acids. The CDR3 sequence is CATSRVGQYSGNTIYF. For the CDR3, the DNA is TGTGCCACCAGCAGAGTGGGGCAATACTCTGGAAACACCATATATTTT. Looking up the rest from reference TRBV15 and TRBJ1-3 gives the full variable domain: DAMVIQNPRYQVTQFGKPVTLSCSQTLNHNVMYWYQQKSSQAPKLLFHYYDKDFNNEADTPDNFQSRRPNTSFCFLDIRSPGLGDTAMYLCATSRVGQYSGNTIYFGEGSWLTVV.

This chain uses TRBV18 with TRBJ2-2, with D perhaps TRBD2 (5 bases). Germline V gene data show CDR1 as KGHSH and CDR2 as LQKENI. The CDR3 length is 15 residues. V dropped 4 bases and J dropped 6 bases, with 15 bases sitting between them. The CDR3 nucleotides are TGTGCCAGCTCACTGGGAGTCTTAGAAGCCGGGGAGCTGTTTTTT. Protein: CASSLGVLEAGELFF.

The CDR3 coding sequence is TGTGCCAGCAGCTTGGGAGCGGGAGTTATGGACGAGCAGTACTTC. As protein: CASSLGAGVMDEQYF. V gene TRBV7-2 combines with J gene TRBJ2-7; 8 bases line up with TRBD2. The CDR3 has 15 residues. Germline CDR1 and CDR2: SGHTA and FQGNSA. With 3 bases clipped from V and 5 bases from J, the junction kept 9 bases outside the gene matches.

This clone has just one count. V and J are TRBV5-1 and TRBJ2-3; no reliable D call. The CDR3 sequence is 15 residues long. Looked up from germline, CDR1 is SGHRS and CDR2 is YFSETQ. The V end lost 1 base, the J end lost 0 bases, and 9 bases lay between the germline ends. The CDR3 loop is CASSLPSSSTDTQYF. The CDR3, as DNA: TGCGCCAGCAGCTTGCCTTCCAGTAGCACAGATACGCAGTATTTT.

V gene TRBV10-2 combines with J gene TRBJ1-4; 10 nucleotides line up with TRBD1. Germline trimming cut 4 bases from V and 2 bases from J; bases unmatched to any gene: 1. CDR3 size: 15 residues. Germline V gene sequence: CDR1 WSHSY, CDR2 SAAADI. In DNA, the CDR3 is TGCGCCAGCAGTGGGGACAGGGGCACTAATGAAAAACTGTTTTTT. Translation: CASSGDRGTNEKLFF.

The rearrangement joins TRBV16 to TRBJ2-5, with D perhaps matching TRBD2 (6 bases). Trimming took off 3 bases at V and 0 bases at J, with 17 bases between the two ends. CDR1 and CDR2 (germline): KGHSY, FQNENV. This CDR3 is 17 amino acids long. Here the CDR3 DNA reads TGTGCCAGCAGCCAGACATGGCGTTTAGCGGACCAAGAGACCCAGTACTTC. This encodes CASSQTWRLADQETQYF. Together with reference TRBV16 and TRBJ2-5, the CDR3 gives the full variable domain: GEEVAQTPKHLVRGEGQKAKLYCAPIKGHSYVFWYQQVLKNEFKFLISFQNENVFDETGMPKERFSAKCLPNSPCSLEIQATKLEDSAVYFCASSQTWRLADQETQYFGPGTRLLVL.

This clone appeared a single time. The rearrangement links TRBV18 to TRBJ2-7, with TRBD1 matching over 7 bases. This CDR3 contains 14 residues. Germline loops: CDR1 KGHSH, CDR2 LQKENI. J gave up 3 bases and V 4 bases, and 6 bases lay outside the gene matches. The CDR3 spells CASSLETGYYEQYF. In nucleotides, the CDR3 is TGTGCCAGCTCACTTGAGACAGGGTACTACGAGCAGTACTTC.

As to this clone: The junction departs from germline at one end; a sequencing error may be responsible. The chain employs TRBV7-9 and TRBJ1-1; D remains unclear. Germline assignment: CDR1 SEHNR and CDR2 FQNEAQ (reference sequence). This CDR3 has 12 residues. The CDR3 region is CSSSVAYTEAFF. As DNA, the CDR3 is TGTTCCAGCAGCGTGGCTTACACTGAAGCTTTCTTT.

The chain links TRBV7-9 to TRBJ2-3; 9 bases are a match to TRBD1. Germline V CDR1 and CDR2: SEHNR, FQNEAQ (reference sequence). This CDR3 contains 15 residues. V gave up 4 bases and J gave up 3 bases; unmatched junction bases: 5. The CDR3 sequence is CASSSGQGRTDTQYF. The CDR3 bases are TGTGCCAGCAGCTCCGGACAGGGGAGGACAGATACGCAGTATTTT.

DNA for the CDR3: TGTGCCAGTAGTATAGGGACAGGGGGCAATCAGCCCCAGCATTTT. Its protein is CASSIGTGGNQPQHF. V gene TRBV19 combines with J gene TRBJ1-5; 9 bases fit TRBD1. V lost 1 base to trimming and J lost 2 bases; unmatched junction nucleotides: 0. Germline CDR1 LNHDA, CDR2 SQIVND (reference sequence). The CDR3 has 15 residues.

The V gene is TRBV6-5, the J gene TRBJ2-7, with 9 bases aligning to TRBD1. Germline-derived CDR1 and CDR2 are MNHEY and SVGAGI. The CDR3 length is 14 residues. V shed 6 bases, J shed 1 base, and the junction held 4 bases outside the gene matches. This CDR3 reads CASRVDRGSYEQYF. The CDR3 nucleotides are TGTGCCAGCAGGGTGGACAGGGGATCCTACGAGCAGTACTTC.

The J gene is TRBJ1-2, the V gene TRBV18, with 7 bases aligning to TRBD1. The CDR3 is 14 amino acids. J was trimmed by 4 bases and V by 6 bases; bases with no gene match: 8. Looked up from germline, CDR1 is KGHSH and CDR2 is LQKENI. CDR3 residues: CASSQGEMGYGYTF. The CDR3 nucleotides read TGTGCCAGCTCCCAGGGGGAGATGGGCTATGGCTACACCTTC.

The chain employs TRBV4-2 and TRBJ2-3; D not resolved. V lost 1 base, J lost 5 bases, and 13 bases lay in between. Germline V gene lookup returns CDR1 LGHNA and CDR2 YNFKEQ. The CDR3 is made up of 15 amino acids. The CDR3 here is CASSQVMVSGDTQYF. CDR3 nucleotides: TGTGCCAGCAGCCAAGTGATGGTTTCGGGAGATACGCAGTATTTT.

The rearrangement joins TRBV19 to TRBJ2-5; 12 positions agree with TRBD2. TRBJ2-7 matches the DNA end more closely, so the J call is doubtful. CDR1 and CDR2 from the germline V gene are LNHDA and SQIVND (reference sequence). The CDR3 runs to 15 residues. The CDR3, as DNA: TGTGCCAGTAGTATCCGACTAGCGGGAGCCTACGAGCAGTACTTC. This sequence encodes CASSIRLAGAYEQYF.

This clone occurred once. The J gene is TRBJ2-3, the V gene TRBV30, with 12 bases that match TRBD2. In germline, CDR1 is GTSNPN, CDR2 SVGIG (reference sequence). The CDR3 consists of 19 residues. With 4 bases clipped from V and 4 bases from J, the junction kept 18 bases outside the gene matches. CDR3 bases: TGTGCCTGGACGACGGGTCTAGCGGGGGGGCCCCTTGGGGCAGATACGCAGTATTTT. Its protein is CAWTTGLAGGPLGADTQYF. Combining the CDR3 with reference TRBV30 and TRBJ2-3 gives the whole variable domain SQTIHQWPATLVQPVGSPLSLECTVEGTSNPNLYWYRQAAGRGLQLLFYSVGIGQISSEVPQNLSASRPQDRQFILSSKKLLLSDSGFYLCAWTTGLAGGPLGADTQYFGPGTRLTVL.

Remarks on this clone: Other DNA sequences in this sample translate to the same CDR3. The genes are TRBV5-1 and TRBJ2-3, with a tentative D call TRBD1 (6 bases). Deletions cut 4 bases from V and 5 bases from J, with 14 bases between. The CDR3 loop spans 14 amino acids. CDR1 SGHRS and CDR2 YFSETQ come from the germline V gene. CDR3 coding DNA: TGCGCCAGCAGCCTCGAAACAGGGAAAGATACGCAGTATTTT. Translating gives CASSLETGKDTQYF.

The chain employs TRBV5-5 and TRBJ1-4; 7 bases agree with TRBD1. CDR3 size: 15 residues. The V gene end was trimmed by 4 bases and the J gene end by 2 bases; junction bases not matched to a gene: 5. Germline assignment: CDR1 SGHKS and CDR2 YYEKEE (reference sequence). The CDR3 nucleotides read TGTGCCAGCAGCCCGAAAGGGGGCACTAATGAAAAACTGTTTTTT. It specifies CASSPKGGTNEKLFF.

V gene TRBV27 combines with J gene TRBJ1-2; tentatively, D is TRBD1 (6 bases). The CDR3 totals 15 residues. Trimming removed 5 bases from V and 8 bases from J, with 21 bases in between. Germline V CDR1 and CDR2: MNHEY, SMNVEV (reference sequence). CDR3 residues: CASSSPGRGAEGYTF. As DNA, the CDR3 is TGTGCCAGCAGTAGCCCCGGACGGGGGGCTGAGGGCTACACCTTC.

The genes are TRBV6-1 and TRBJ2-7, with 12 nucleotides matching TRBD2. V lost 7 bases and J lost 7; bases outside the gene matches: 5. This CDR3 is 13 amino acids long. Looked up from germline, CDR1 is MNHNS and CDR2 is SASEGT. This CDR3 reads CASKASGREEQYF. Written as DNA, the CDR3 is TGTGCCAGCAAAGCTAGCGGGAGGGAGGAGCAGTACTTC.

The CDR3 loop reads CATSTPMSYEQYF. The CDR3 region has the DNA TGTGCCACCAGCACCCCCATGAGCTACGAGCAGTACTTC. This chain links TRBV15 with TRBJ2-7; D gene unclear. This CDR3 contains 13 residues. The V gene's germline CDR1 is LNHNV and CDR2 YYDKDF (reference sequence). The germline V and J ends were trimmed by 4 bases and 3 bases, with 10 bases remaining between them.

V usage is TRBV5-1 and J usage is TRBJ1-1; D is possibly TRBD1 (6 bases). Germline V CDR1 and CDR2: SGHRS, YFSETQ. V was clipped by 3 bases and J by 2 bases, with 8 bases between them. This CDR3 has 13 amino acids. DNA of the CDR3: TGCGCCAGCAGCTGGACAGCTAACACTGAAGCTTTCTTT. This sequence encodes CASSWTANTEAFF.